This T cell receptor beta chain was documented in a study of identical twins. All donors were healthy Caucasians. Losses at the gene ends were 1 base for V and 7 bases for J; bases not matched to a gene: 5. The CDR3 has 14 amino acids. This clonotype was recorded once. Each CDR3 protein gets one entry after TCRdb re-called the 5' RACE reads with MiXCR. Of 1.5 million to 2 million distinct CDR3 sequences listed, around a third were seen once; the top ten hold around 0.25%. The V and J genes are TRBV12-3 or TRBV12-4 and TRBJ1-2, with 8 bases fitting TRBD1. Sequences were obtained from cord blood. The clonotype comes from a newborn girl in good health. The CDR3 DNA sequence: TGTGCCAGCAGTTTAGAGGGCCAGGGGGCTGGCTACACCTTC. Encoded protein: CASSLEGQGAGYTF.